Below, one TCR beta chain is given with its context. The antigen is undetermined. The data were taken from a study of PD-1 blockade in classical Hodgkin lymphoma. Each patient's relapse followed autologous stem cell transplantation, and brentuximab vedotin exposure varied. Data came from immunoSEQ multiplex PCR; TCRdb stores just in-frame clones and leaves some out. The sample has roughly 92,000 clones; approximately 92% are singletons. Notes on the study in general: The study found complete responders had baseline diversity similar to newly diagnosed patients. The authors excluded patients who started nivolumab under 1 year after ASCT.

This receptor was taken from a human donor with classical Hodgkin lymphoma. The sample here was peripheral blood mononuclear cells (PBMCs), taken at baseline.

This chain's CDR3 is CAWSRLAVYNEQFF. The DNA for the CDR3 is TGTGCCTGGAGCCGACTAGCGGTCTACAATGAGCAGTTCTTC. The V and J genes are TRBV30 and TRBJ2-1, with 9 nucleotides matching TRBD2. The germline CDR1 and CDR2 sequences are GTSNPN and SVGIG (reference sequence). V was clipped by 3 bases and J by 3 bases; unmatched bases: 3. The CDR3 has 14 residues.